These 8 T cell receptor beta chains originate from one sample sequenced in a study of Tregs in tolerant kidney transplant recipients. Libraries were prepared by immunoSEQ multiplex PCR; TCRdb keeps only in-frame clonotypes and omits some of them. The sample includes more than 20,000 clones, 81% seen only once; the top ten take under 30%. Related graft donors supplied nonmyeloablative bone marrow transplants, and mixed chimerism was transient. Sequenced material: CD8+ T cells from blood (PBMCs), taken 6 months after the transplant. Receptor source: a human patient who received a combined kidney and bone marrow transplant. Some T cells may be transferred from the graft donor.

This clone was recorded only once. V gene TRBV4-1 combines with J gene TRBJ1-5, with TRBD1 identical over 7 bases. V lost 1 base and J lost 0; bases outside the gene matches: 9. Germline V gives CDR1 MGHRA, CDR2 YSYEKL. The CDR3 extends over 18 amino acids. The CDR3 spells CASSQAPDRDTSNQPQHF. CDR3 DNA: TGCGCCAGCAGCCAAGCCCCCGACAGGGATACTAGCAATCAGCCCCAGCATTTT.

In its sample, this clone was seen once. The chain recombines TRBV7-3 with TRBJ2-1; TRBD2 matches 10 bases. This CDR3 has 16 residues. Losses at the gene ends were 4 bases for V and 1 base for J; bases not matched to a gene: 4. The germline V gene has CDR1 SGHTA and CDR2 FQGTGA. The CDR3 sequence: CASSSLAGGSYNEQFF. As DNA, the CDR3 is TGTGCCAGCAGCTCCTTAGCGGGGGGTTCCTACAATGAGCAGTTCTTC.

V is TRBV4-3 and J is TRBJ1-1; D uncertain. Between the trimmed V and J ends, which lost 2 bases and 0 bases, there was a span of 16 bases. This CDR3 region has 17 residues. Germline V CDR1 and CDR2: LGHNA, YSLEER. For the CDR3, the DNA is TGCGCCAGCAGCCAATTTATGGCAGGCGATTTGAACACTGAAGCTTTCTTT. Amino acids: CASSQFMAGDLNTEAFF.

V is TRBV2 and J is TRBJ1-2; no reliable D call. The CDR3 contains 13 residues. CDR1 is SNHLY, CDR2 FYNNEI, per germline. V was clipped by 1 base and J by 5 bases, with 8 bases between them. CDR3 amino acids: CASSEEETYGYTF. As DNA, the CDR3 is TGTGCCAGCAGTGAAGAGGAGACGTATGGCTACACCTTC.

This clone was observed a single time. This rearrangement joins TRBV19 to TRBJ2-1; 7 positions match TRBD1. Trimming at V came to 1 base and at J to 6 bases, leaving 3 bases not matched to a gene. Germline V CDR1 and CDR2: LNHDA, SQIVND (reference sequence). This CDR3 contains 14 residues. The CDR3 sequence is CASSIGTGPNEQFF. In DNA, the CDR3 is TGTGCCAGTAGTATAGGGACAGGTCCCAATGAGCAGTTCTTC. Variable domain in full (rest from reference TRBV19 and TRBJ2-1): DGGITQSPKYLFRKEGQNVTLSCEQNLNHDAMYWYRQDPGQGLRLIYYSQIVNDFQKGDIAEGYSVSREKKESFPLTVTSAQKNPTAFYLCASSIGTGPNEQFFGPGTRLTVL.

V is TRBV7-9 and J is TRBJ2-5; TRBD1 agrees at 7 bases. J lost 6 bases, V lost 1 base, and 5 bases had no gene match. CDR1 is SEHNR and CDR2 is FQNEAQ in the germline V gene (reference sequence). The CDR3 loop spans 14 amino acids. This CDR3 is CASSLVTGEKTQYF. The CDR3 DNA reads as TGTGCCAGCAGCTTAGTTACAGGGGAGAAGACCCAGTACTTC.

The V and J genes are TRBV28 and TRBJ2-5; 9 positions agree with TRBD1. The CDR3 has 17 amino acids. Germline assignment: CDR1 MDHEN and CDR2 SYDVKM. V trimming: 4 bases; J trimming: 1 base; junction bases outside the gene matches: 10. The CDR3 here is CASSSPRTGVPQETQYF. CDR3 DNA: TGTGCCAGCAGTTCCCCTCGGACAGGGGTGCCCCAAGAGACCCAGTACTTC.

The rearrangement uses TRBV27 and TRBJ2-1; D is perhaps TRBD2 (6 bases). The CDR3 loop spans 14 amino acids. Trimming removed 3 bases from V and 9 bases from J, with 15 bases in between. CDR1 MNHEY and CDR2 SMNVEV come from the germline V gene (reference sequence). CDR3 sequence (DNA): TGTGCCAGCAGTTTGGGGAATCTAGCGATTGAGCAGTTCTTC. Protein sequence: CASSLGNLAIEQFF.